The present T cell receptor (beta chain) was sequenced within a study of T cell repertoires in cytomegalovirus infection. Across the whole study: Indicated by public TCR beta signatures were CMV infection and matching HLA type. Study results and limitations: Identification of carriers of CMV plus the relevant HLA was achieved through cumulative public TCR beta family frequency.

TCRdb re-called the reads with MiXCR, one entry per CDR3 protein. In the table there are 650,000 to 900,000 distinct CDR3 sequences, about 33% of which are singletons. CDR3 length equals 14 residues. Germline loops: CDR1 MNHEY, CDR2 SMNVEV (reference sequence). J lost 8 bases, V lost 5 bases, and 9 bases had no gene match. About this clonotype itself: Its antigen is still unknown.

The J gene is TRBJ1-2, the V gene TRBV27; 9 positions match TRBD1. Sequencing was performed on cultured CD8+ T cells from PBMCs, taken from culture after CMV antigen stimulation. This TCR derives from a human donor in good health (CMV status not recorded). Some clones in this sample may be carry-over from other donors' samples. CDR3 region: CASSPTGTGHGYTF. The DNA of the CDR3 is TGTGCCAGCAGTCCGACCGGGACAGGGCACGGCTACACCTTC.